The 19 T cell receptor beta chains below were found in one sample sequenced in a study of blood T cell repertoires in COVID-19. TCRdb's table, derived via immunoSEQ multiplex PCR, lists solely in-frame clones and lacks some. The sample contains roughly 87,000 clones, 70% to 90% of which appear only once. Material: peripheral blood. These receptors all stem from a woman of 80 years or more with COVID-19, enrolled during active disease.

The chain joins TRBV15 to TRBJ2-1, with D maybe TRBD2 (6 bases). V was trimmed by 5 bases and J by 10 bases, leaving 15 bases between them. CDR3 length equals 13 residues. Germline CDR1 LNHNV, CDR2 YYDKDF (reference sequence). CDR3 DNA sequence: TGTGCCACCAGCCCGGGCGGGACGGGGGAGCAGTTCTTC. Translating it yields CATSPGGTGEQFF. The full variable domain, with the rest looked up from reference TRBV15 and TRBJ2-1, is DAMVIQNPRYQVTQFGKPVTLSCSQTLNHNVMYWYQQKSSQAPKLLFHYYDKDFNNEADTPDNFQSRRPNTSFCFLDIRSPGLGDTAMYLCATSPGGTGEQFFGPGTRLTVL.

V usage is TRBV27 and J usage is TRBJ2-3; tentative D call: TRBD2 (6 bases). CDR1 and CDR2 from the germline V gene are MNHEY and SMNVEV (reference sequence). The CDR3 is made up of 16 amino acids. V dropped 4 bases and J dropped 1 base, with 15 bases sitting between them. The chain's CDR3 is CASSSPPGLRTDTQYF. DNA of the CDR3: TGTGCCAGCAGTTCCCCGCCGGGACTTCGCACAGATACGCAGTATTTT.

The genes are TRBV5-4 and TRBJ2-1; 8 nucleotides line up with TRBD2. After removal of 3 bases from V and 6 bases from J, the junction contained 2 bases not matched to a gene. Germline V gene data show CDR1 as SGHNT and CDR2 as YYREEE (reference sequence). The CDR3 runs to 13 residues. CDR3 in DNA: TGTGCCAGCAGCTCGACTAGCGCCAATGAGCAGTTCTTC. Protein: CASSSTSANEQFF.

Notes on this clone: Other nucleotide sequences in the sample specify the same CDR3. The gene calls are TRBV18 and TRBJ1-2, with 8 bases identical to TRBD1. Germline V lookup: CDR1 KGHSH, CDR2 LQKENI. The CDR3 is made up of 12 amino acids. With V trimmed by 3 bases and J by 8 bases, 2 bases remained unmatched. The CDR3 sequence: CASSPDRDGYTF. The DNA of the CDR3 is TGTGCCAGCTCACCGGACAGGGACGGCTACACCTTC.

This clone was observed a handful of times. The V call is TRBV15, the J call TRBJ1-6; D is unresolved. CDR1 and CDR2 (germline): LNHNV, YYDKDF (reference sequence). The CDR3 loop spans 15 amino acids. With 0 bases removed from V and 4 bases from J, the gap between germline ends came to 7 bases. The CDR3: CATSRERTYNSPLHF. DNA for the CDR3: TGTGCCACCAGCAGAGAGCGAACGTATAATTCACCCCTCCACTTT.

The chain employs TRBV10-3 and TRBJ1-2; D is unresolved. Germline loops: CDR1 ENHRY, CDR2 SYGVKD. The CDR3 has 14 amino acids. Trimming removed 3 bases from V and 4 bases from J, with 12 bases in between. The CDR3 loop reads CAISEEQFSYGYTF. The CDR3 nucleotides are TGTGCCATCAGTGAAGAACAGTTCTCCTATGGCTACACCTTC.

The chain is built from TRBV3-1 (or the pseudogene TRBV3-2) and TRBJ2-7; 7 positions match TRBD1. The CDR3 runs to 17 residues. The trim removed 4 bases at V and 5 bases at J, leaving 17 bases unmatched. Germline assignment: CDR1 LGHDT and CDR2 YNNKEL (reference sequence). The CDR3 loop reads CASSPHRQGSAFDEQYF. DNA of the CDR3: TGTGCCAGCAGCCCCCATAGACAGGGATCAGCCTTCGACGAGCAGTACTTC.

This CDR3 reads CAWSVGREQYF. CDR3 bases: TGTGCCTGGTCAGTTGGTCGCGAGCAGTACTTC. The rearrangement joins TRBV30 to TRBJ2-7; unclear D gene. Per germline, CDR1 GTSNPN and CDR2 SVGIG (reference sequence). The CDR3 length is 11 residues. Trimming left V 5 bases short and J 6 bases short, with 11 bases between.

This chain uses TRBV3-1 (or the pseudogene TRBV3-2) with TRBJ1-5; D not resolved. Trimming removed 3 bases at V and 4 bases at J, with 13 bases between. The germline V gene encodes CDR1 LGHDT and CDR2 YNNKEL (reference sequence). There are 15 residues in the CDR3. DNA for the CDR3: TGTGCCAGCAGCCACCAAGCAGCTAGGAATCAGCCCCAGCATTTT. Its translation is CASSHQAARNQPQHF.

This clone was found once. The chain is built from TRBV10-3 and TRBJ2-1; no reliable D call. Trimming cost V 6 bases and J 0 bases, with 18 bases left between them. Germline V CDR1 and CDR2: ENHRY, SYGVKD. CDR3 length: 17 residues. CDR3 nucleotide sequence: TGTGCCATCAGGACGCCTTTAAGCCGGAGCTCCTACAATGAGCAGTTCTTC. Translating gives CAIRTPLSRSSYNEQFF.

The chain has TRBV27 and TRBJ1-2, with TRBD1 as a possible D gene (5 bases). The ends were cut back, 1 base at V and 6 bases at J, with 12 bases in the middle. The V gene's germline CDR1 is MNHEY and CDR2 SMNVEV (reference sequence). CDR3 size: 14 residues. The CDR3 here is CASSLWGGIDGYTF. In DNA, the CDR3 is TGTGCCAGCAGTTTATGGGGCGGGATTGATGGCTACACCTTC.

The chain employs TRBV30 and TRBJ2-5, with 11 bases identical to TRBD2. CDR1 and CDR2 (germline): GTSNPN, SVGIG (reference sequence). The V segment lost 2 bases and the J segment 0 bases; nucleotides outside the gene matches: 5. This CDR3 region has 16 residues. The CDR3 spells CAWSPGLAVNQETQYF. The CDR3 nucleotides are TGTGCCTGGAGTCCGGGACTAGCGGTAAACCAAGAGACCCAGTACTTC.

This sequence joins TRBV2 and TRBJ2-2, with D possibly matching TRBD2 (6 bases). CDR1 and CDR2 (germline): SNHLY, FYNNEI. Trimming removed 5 bases from V and 5 bases from J, with 12 bases in between. The CDR3 runs 14 residues. This CDR3 is CASSKAAGTGELFF. The CDR3 DNA follows: TGTGCCAGCAGTAAGGCGGCGGGGACCGGGGAGCTGTTTTTT.

This chain links TRBV5-1 with TRBJ2-7; 11 bases align to TRBD1. The CDR3 length is 15 residues. The germline V gene encodes CDR1 SGHRS and CDR2 YFSETQ. V lost 0 bases and J lost 6; bases outside the gene matches: 5. DNA of the CDR3: TGCGCCAGCAGCTTGGGGACAGGGGGCGGGAGCGAGCAGTACTTC. It yields the protein CASSLGTGGGSEQYF.

V is TRBV11-2 and J is TRBJ2-3; 8 bases are a match to TRBD2. Germline trimming cut 0 bases from V and 4 bases from J; bases unmatched to any gene: 6. CDR3 length equals 16 residues. Germline CDR1 is SGHAT and CDR2 is FQNNGV. Here the CDR3 DNA reads TGTGCCAGCAGCTTAGATCTTGCGGGGGGTTCAGATACGCAGTATTTT. It codes for CASSLDLAGGSDTQYF.

The V call is TRBV7-3, the J call TRBJ2-3, with D possibly matching TRBD2 (5 bases). Germline-derived CDR1 and CDR2 are SGHTA and FQGTGA. The length of the CDR3 is 13 residues. Trimming cost V 4 bases and J 13 bases, with 18 bases left between them. CDR3: CASSSTPGNGEYF. The CDR3 DNA reads as TGTGCCAGCAGCTCCACCCCGGGAAACGGAGAGTATTTT.

The rearrangement links TRBV3-1 (or the pseudogene TRBV3-2) to TRBJ2-1, with unresolved D. The CDR3 runs to 15 residues. The germline V gene encodes CDR1 LGHDT and CDR2 YNNKEL (reference sequence). The V end lost 4 bases, the J end lost 4 bases, and 14 bases lay between the germline ends. The DNA of the CDR3 is TGTGCCAGCAGCCTCTCTAGTGTATGGTACAATGAGCAGTTCTTC. Translation gives CASSLSSVWYNEQFF.

V gene TRBV3-1 (or the pseudogene TRBV3-2) combines with J gene TRBJ1-4, with D hard to call. The V gene lost 2 bases and the J gene lost 8 bases, with 9 bases spanning the gap. There are 13 residues in the CDR3. Germline CDR1 LGHDT, CDR2 YNNKEL (reference sequence). The CDR3 is CASSQNSGEKLFF. The CDR3 DNA reads as TGTGCCAGCAGCCAAAACTCGGGAGAAAAACTGTTTTTT.

The chain links TRBV4-3 to TRBJ2-7, with D tentatively TRBD2 (6 bases). V was shortened by 1 base and J by 3 bases, with 16 bases between the two germline ends. The CDR3 has 16 amino acids. The germline gives CDR1 LGHNA, CDR2 YSLEER. The CDR3 DNA is TGCGCCAGCAGCCAAGTCGTCGGTAGCGGCTTCTACGAGCAGTACTTC. Translating it yields CASSQVVGSGFYEQYF.